These 9 T cell receptor beta chains originate from one sample sequenced in a study of molecular identifiers for immune sequencing clone quantification. TCRdb re-derived calls from the PCR reads in MiXCR, one entry per CDR3 protein. This table has about 510,000 distinct CDR3 sequences, about 25% appearing once. The sequenced sample consisted of naive CD8+ T cells from blood, with Jurkat cell RNA spiked in. The subset here: FACS-sorted CD8+CD4-CCR7+CD45RA+ naive T cells. The receptors come from a human donor in good health. Some libraries in this study had Jurkat cell RNA spiked in.

This clonotype was observed a handful of times. The V call is TRBV5-6, the J call TRBJ2-1; possibly TRBD2 for D (6 bases). The CDR3 runs to 14 residues. In germline, CDR1 is SGHDT, CDR2 YYEEEE. The germline V and J ends were trimmed by 1 base and 4 bases, with 9 bases remaining between them. The CDR3 loop reads CASSLYAGYNEQFF. The CDR3, as DNA: TGTGCCAGCAGCTTGTATGCGGGATACAATGAGCAGTTCTTC.

The chain carries TRBV6-2 or TRBV6-3 and TRBJ2-5; D gene uncertain. The CDR3 length is 15 residues. Germline CDR1 MNHEY, CDR2 SVGEGT. The V end lost 0 bases, the J end lost 0 bases, and 8 bases lay between the germline ends. This chain's CDR3 is CASSYSSVYQETQYF. CDR3 sequence (DNA): TGTGCCAGCAGTTACTCGAGTGTCTACCAAGAGACCCAGTACTTC.

This clonotype was counted only a few times. J is TRBJ2-3 and V is TRBV12-3 or TRBV12-4, with D uncertain. CDR3 size: 16 residues. V lost 0 bases and J lost 0, with 10 bases in between. The CDR3 sequence is CASSLATWVSTDTQYF. CDR3 nucleotides: TGTGCCAGCAGTTTAGCGACCTGGGTGAGCACAGATACGCAGTATTTT.

This rearrangement joins TRBV4-1 to TRBJ2-1; TRBD1 matches at 7 bases. The trim removed 5 bases at V and 4 bases at J, leaving 8 bases unmatched. In germline, CDR1 is MGHRA, CDR2 YSYEKL. This CDR3 contains 15 residues. In DNA form, the CDR3 reads TGCGCCAGCAGCATTCGACAGGGCGATTACAATGAGCAGTTCTTC. It specifies CASSIRQGDYNEQFF.

The gene calls are TRBV6-1 and TRBJ2-7; D is unresolved. The ends were cut back, 2 bases at V and 2 bases at J, with 10 bases in the middle. CDR1 and CDR2 (germline): MNHNS, SASEGT. The CDR3 totals 14 residues. CDR3 nucleotides: TGTGCCAGCAGTGAAATCAACGGCCCCTACGAGCAGTACTTC. Its protein product is CASSEINGPYEQYF.

Worth noting for this clonotype: A clone one base away is much larger, so this may be a read error. The chain uses TRBV7-9 and TRBJ2-3; 12 positions match TRBD2. The CDR3 is made up of 18 amino acids. V lost 3 bases and J lost 8; bases outside the gene matches: 15. Germline V lookup: CDR1 SEHNR, CDR2 FQNEAQ (reference sequence). CDR3 in amino acids: CASSLAIRTSGTSVTQYF. DNA for the CDR3: TGTGCCAGCAGCTTGGCAATCAGGACTAGCGGGACATCCGTTACGCAGTATTTT.

This clonotype was counted ten times or more. The V and J genes are TRBV5-6 and TRBJ2-3, with D uncertain. Germline V gene data show CDR1 as SGHDT and CDR2 as YYEEEE. This CDR3 region has 12 residues. Trimming took 2 bases from V and 4 from J, leaving 5 bases between them. The CDR3 protein is CASSFPADTQYF. CDR3 DNA sequence: TGTGCCAGCAGCTTCCCGGCAGATACGCAGTATTTT.

This clonotype appeared a few times. J is TRBJ1-2 and V is TRBV19; no clear D gene. Trimming removed 3 bases from V and 5 bases from J, with 13 bases in between. This CDR3 is built from 14 residues. Germline V CDR1 and CDR2: LNHDA, SQIVND (reference sequence). CDR3 DNA: TGTGCCAGTAGTATGGAAACAGCAAATTATGGCTACACCTTC. Residues: CASSMETANYGYTF.

This clonotype was seen at least ten times. J is TRBJ1-1 and V is TRBV29-1, with 10 bases matching TRBD1. CDR1 SQVTM and CDR2 ANQGSEA come from the germline V gene. CDR3 length: 12 residues. The V and J ends lost 4 bases and 10 bases, in that order; junction bases with no gene match: 6. CDR3 region: CSVGLRTGGAFF. The CDR3 nucleotides read TGCAGCGTTGGCTTGAGGACAGGGGGAGCTTTCTTT.